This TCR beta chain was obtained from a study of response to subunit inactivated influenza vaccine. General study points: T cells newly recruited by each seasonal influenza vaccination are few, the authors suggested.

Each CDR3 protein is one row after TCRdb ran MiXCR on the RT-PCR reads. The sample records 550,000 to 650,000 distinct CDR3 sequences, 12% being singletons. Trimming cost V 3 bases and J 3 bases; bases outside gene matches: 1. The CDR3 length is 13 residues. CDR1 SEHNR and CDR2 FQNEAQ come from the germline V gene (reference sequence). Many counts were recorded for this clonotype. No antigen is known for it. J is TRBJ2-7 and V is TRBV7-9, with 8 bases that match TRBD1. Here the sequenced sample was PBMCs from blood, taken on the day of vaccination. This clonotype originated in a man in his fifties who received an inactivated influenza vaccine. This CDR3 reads CASSFGTGYEQYF. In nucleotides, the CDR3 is TGTGCCAGCAGCTTCGGGACAGGCTACGAGCAGTACTTC.